Listed here are 27 T cell receptor beta chains from one sample, sequenced in a study of response to subunit inactivated influenza vaccine. MiXCR, applied by TCRdb to the RT-PCR reads, yields one record per CDR3 protein. The sample includes 630,000 or so distinct CDR3 sequences, roughly 14% of them seen just once. The sequenced sample was PBMCs from blood, obtained roughly 13 days after vaccination. The receptors here all came from a man aged 45-65 years who received an inactivated influenza vaccine.

The chain couples TRBV6-1 to TRBJ2-1; D possibly matches TRBD1 or TRBD2 (5 bases each). In germline, CDR1 is MNHNS, CDR2 SASEGT. The CDR3 runs to 15 residues. V was cut by 3 bases and J by 4 bases, with 13 bases left in between. The chain's CDR3 is CASSDEGKGYNEQFF. In nucleotides, the CDR3 is TGTGCCAGCAGTGATGAGGGGAAAGGGTACAATGAGCAGTTCTTC.

This clonotype has more than one count but fewer than ten. This sequence joins TRBV29-1 and TRBJ1-4, with 10 bases that match TRBD1. This CDR3 is built from 13 residues. Germline V gene sequence: CDR1 SQVTM, CDR2 ANQGSEA. J was trimmed by 8 bases and V by 7 bases; bases with no gene match: 7. DNA of the CDR3: TGCAGCGCCCTGGACAGGGGGTTCGAAAAACTGTTTTTT. Protein: CSALDRGFEKLFF.

This clonotype was seen ten or more times. The V and J genes are TRBV7-6 and TRBJ2-1; a possible D gene is TRBD2 (5 bases). Germline CDR1 is SGHVS and CDR2 is FNYEAQ. Trimming took off 1 base at V and 6 bases at J, with 7 bases between the two ends. The CDR3 is 13 amino acids. The CDR3 sequence is CASSLGGSNEQFF. CDR3 DNA sequence: TGTGCCAGCAGCTTAGGAGGGAGCAATGAGCAGTTCTTC.

Only a few counts were recorded for this clonotype. This chain uses TRBV15 with TRBJ2-7; 9 nucleotides line up with TRBD2. Losses at the gene ends were 6 bases for V and 3 bases for J; bases not matched to a gene: 6. The CDR3 covers 14 residues. In germline, CDR1 is LNHNV, CDR2 YYDKDF (reference sequence). The CDR3 region is CATRPAGGYYEQYF. CDR3 coding DNA: TGTGCCACCAGGCCGGCGGGGGGGTACTACGAGCAGTACTTC.

This clonotype appeared a few times. V is TRBV12-3 or TRBV12-4 and J is TRBJ2-2, with D unresolved. Trimming removed 6 bases from V and 6 bases from J, with 11 bases in between. The CDR3 consists of 13 residues. For the CDR3, the DNA is TGTGCCAGCAGCAAACACCTGGCCGGGGAGCTGTTTTTT. It is translated as CASSKHLAGELFF.

The sample holds many counts of this clonotype. The CDR3 region has the DNA TGCGCCAGCAGCCAAGATCGGAGGGGCTCTCAGCCCCAGCATTTT. Protein sequence: CASSQDRRGSQPQHF. The chain couples TRBV4-1 to TRBJ1-5; D is possibly TRBD1 (5 bases). In germline, CDR1 is MGHRA, CDR2 YSYEKL. V lost 0 bases, J lost 6 bases, and 12 bases lay in between. This CDR3 is 15 amino acids long.

This chain connects TRBV4-2 to TRBJ1-2; TRBD1 aligns across 7 bases. V lost 4 bases, J lost 3 bases, and 8 bases stayed unmatched. The germline V gene has CDR1 LGHNA and CDR2 YNFKEQ. The CDR3 has 15 amino acids. DNA of the CDR3: TGTGCCAGCAGCCTTGACCGGGACAGCTACTATGGCTACACCTTC. It specifies CASSLDRDSYYGYTF.

This clonotype was picked up many times. The rearrangement links TRBV7-8 to TRBJ1-4; TRBD1 is a possible D gene (5 bases). CDR3 length: 13 residues. Germline V gene data show CDR1 as SGHVS and CDR2 as FQNEAQ. V shed 5 bases and J shed 13 bases, with 17 bases lying between them. The CDR3 protein is CASSRRGELGLFF. CDR3 DNA: TGTGCCAGCAGCCGCCGGGGGGAATTGGGACTGTTTTTT.

This clonotype came up a few times. The J gene is TRBJ1-6, the V gene TRBV5-1, with TRBD1 matching over 7 bases. The CDR3 has 14 amino acids. With V trimmed by 5 bases and J by 9 bases, 8 bases remained unmatched. The germline V gene has CDR1 SGHRS and CDR2 YFSETQ. In DNA, the CDR3 is TGCGCCAGCAGTCAGGGGGGGGGCTCTTCACCCCTCCACTTT. Translating it yields CASSQGGGSSPLHF.

This clonotype was counted between two and nine times. This chain uses TRBV7-2 with TRBJ2-3, with D unresolved. The germline gives CDR1 SGHTA, CDR2 FQGNSA. Trimming left V 3 bases short and J 2 bases short, with 12 bases between. This CDR3 has 15 residues. CDR3 protein: CASSFDQEDTDTQYF. The CDR3 bases are TGTGCCAGCAGCTTCGATCAAGAGGACACAGATACGCAGTATTTT. The full variable domain, completed using reference TRBV7-2 and TRBJ2-3, is GAGVSQSPSNKVTEKGKDVELRCDPISGHTALYWYRQSLGQGLEFLIYFQGNSAPDKSGLPSDRFSAERTGGSVSTLTIQRTQQEDSAVYLCASSFDQEDTDTQYFGPGTRLTVL.

This clonotype has just a few counts. The rearrangement joins TRBV12-3 or TRBV12-4 to TRBJ2-3; TRBD2 aligns across 14 bases. This CDR3 comprises 16 residues. The J segment lost 6 bases and the V segment lost 7 bases, leaving 9 bases of the junction unmatched. The CDR3, as DNA: TGTGCCAGCACCAAGAGACTAGCGGGGGGGCTGGATACGCAGTATTTT. It is translated as CASTKRLAGGLDTQYF.

This clonotype was detected a few times. The gene calls are TRBV7-2 and TRBJ2-1, with D possibly TRBD1 on 5 matching bases. V was pared by 4 bases and J by 2 bases, with 15 bases between. Germline assignment: CDR1 SGHTA and CDR2 FQGNSA. CDR3 size: 16 residues. The CDR3 sequence is CASSSRRGRAYNEQFF. The CDR3 DNA sequence: TGTGCCAGCAGCTCCCGTAGGGGAAGAGCCTACAATGAGCAGTTCTTC.

CDR3 residues: CASSIGRAQDTQYF. As DNA, the CDR3 is TGTGCCAGTAGTATAGGGCGGGCCCAGGATACGCAGTATTTT. The chain recombines TRBV19 with TRBJ2-3; D possibly corresponds to TRBD2 (5 bases). Germline assignment: CDR1 LNHDA and CDR2 SQIVND (reference sequence). The CDR3 has 14 residues. The ends were cut back, 1 base at V and 6 bases at J, with 11 bases in the middle.

V usage is TRBV5-1 and J usage is TRBJ1-2; 11 bases fit TRBD1. Germline V gene lookup returns CDR1 SGHRS and CDR2 YFSETQ. With 4 bases clipped from V and 5 bases from J, the junction kept 4 bases outside the gene matches. The CDR3 is 14 residues long. The CDR3 spells CASSRGTGGYGYTF. The CDR3 coding sequence is TGCGCCAGCAGCAGAGGGACAGGGGGTTATGGCTACACCTTC.

The chain employs TRBV20-1 and TRBJ2-6, with D unresolved. Per the germline V gene, CDR1 is DFQATT and CDR2 is SNEGSKA (reference sequence). V was trimmed by 3 bases and J by 0 bases, leaving 12 bases between them. The CDR3 spans 16 residues. DNA for the CDR3: TGCAGTGCTAGTACGGATTCTCGCTCTGGGGCCAACGTCCTGACTTTC. Translation gives CSASTDSRSGANVLTF.

Only a few counts were recorded for this clonotype. This chain joins TRBV10-2 and TRBJ2-1, with D unresolved. This CDR3 has 11 residues. Germline CDR1 WSHSY, CDR2 SAAADI. Trimming took 8 bases from V and 8 from J, leaving 10 bases between them. CDR3 DNA sequence: TGCGCCAGCGGTAGTACCCATGAGCAGTTCTTC. Its translation is CASGSTHEQFF.

The chain is built from TRBV4-3 and TRBJ2-1; 8 positions agree with TRBD2. CDR3 length: 16 amino acids. V lost 2 bases to trimming and J lost 3 bases; unmatched junction nucleotides: 6. Per germline, CDR1 LGHNA and CDR2 YSLEER. CDR3 DNA sequence: TGCGCCAGCAGCCAAAGCGGGAGTTATTTCTACAATGAGCAGTTCTTC. It codes for CASSQSGSYFYNEQFF.

V and J are TRBV4-1 and TRBJ2-1; D remains ambiguous. The CDR3 contains 15 residues. Germline V lookup: CDR1 MGHRA, CDR2 YSYEKL. Trimming cost V 0 bases and J 7 bases, with 13 bases left between them. The CDR3 nucleotides read TGCGCCAGCAGCCAAGATCCCCCTAGTCTGAATGAGCAGTTCTTC. It codes for CASSQDPPSLNEQFF.

The chain carries TRBV4-3 and TRBJ2-6, with TRBD1 matching over 8 bases. The length of the CDR3 is 17 residues. Germline V gives CDR1 LGHNA, CDR2 YSLEER. V lost 0 bases, J lost 7 bases, and 8 bases stayed unmatched. CDR3 nucleotide sequence: TGCGCCAGCAGCCAAGATGGGCAGGGGGCGCTTGCCAACGTCCTGACTTTC. It specifies CASSQDGQGALANVLTF.

This clonotype was seen repeatedly, ten times or more. The V gene is TRBV4-1, the J gene TRBJ2-1, with TRBD1 matching 9 bases. V was pared by 0 bases and J by 8 bases, with 8 bases of the junction left unmatched. Germline V gives CDR1 MGHRA, CDR2 YSYEKL. This CDR3 region has 16 residues. The CDR3 DNA is TGCGCCAGCAGCCAAGATCCGGGACAGGGTATCTATGAGCAGTTCTTC. Translating it yields CASSQDPGQGIYEQFF.

The chain employs TRBV15 and TRBJ2-3; D is uncertain. V lost 3 bases to trimming and J lost 3 bases, with 7 bases between them. The V gene's germline CDR1 is LNHNV and CDR2 YYDKDF (reference sequence). There are 13 residues in the CDR3. CDR3 DNA: TGTGCCACCAGCAGTGCGGCGACAGATACGCAGTATTTT. Its protein is CATSSAATDTQYF.

This clonotype was detected a few times. This sequence joins TRBV28 and TRBJ2-1; D could derive from TRBD1 or TRBD2 (8 bases each). Germline V gene data show CDR1 as MDHEN and CDR2 as SYDVKM. The V end lost 4 bases, the J end lost 6 bases, and 34 bases lay between the germline ends. The CDR3 contains 21 residues. CDR3 nucleotide sequence: TGTGCCAGCAGTTCCGCTGCAGGGGGCTCCCATCTAGCGGGCCAGCCCAATGAGCAGTTCTTC. Its protein is CASSSAAGGSHLAGQPNEQFF.

This clonotype has only a few counts. The J gene is TRBJ1-1, the V gene TRBV18; 7 nucleotides align to TRBD1. Trimming cost V 4 bases and J 5 bases; bases outside gene matches: 4. This CDR3 has 13 amino acids. From germline, CDR1 is KGHSH and CDR2 LQKENI. CDR3 protein: CASSLHRGTEAFF. CDR3 DNA: TGTGCCAGCTCACTACACAGGGGAACTGAAGCTTTCTTT.

The chain links TRBV10-3 to TRBJ2-5, with TRBD2 matching 10 bases. The V segment lost 4 bases and the J segment 5 bases; nucleotides outside the gene matches: 10. This CDR3 has 16 residues. Germline values: CDR1 ENHRY, CDR2 SYGVKD. The CDR3 here is CAISASLAGEYETQYF. In DNA, the CDR3 is TGTGCCATCAGTGCCTCTCTAGCGGGAGAGTATGAGACCCAGTACTTC.

The table lists this clonotype with a few counts. This sequence joins TRBV6-2 or TRBV6-3 and TRBJ1-5; D is unclear. In germline, CDR1 is MNHEY, CDR2 SVGEGT. The CDR3 extends over 13 amino acids. Between the trimmed V and J ends, which lost 6 bases and 3 bases, there was a span of 9 bases. CDR3 sequence reads: CASSTRYNQPQHF. CDR3 coding DNA: TGTGCCAGCAGCACCAGGTACAATCAGCCCCAGCATTTT.

This clonotype has more than one count but fewer than ten. The chain joins TRBV10-3 to TRBJ2-1; 10 nucleotides align to TRBD1. The CDR3 consists of 13 residues. The V gene's germline CDR1 is ENHRY and CDR2 SYGVKD. V was pared by 10 bases and J by 7 bases, with 7 bases of the junction left unmatched. CDR3: CATGQGTVNEQFF. The CDR3, as DNA: TGTGCCACGGGACAGGGGACTGTAAATGAGCAGTTCTTC.

The CDR3 DNA reads TGTGCCAGCAGTGAGAGCTTCCGGACGCAGTATTTT. Amino acids: CASSESFRTQYF. The V call is TRBV25-1, the J call TRBJ2-3; D call uncertain. In germline, CDR1 is MGHDK, CDR2 SYGVNS. The CDR3 has 12 amino acids. V was trimmed by 3 bases and J by 9 bases, leaving 10 bases between them. Looking up the rest from reference TRBV25-1 and TRBJ2-3 gives the full variable domain: EADIYQTPRYLVIGTGKKITLECSQTMGHDKMYWYQQDPGMELHLIHYSYGVNSTEKGDLSSESTVSRIRTEHFPLTLESARPSHTSQYLCASSESFRTQYFGPGTRLTVL.